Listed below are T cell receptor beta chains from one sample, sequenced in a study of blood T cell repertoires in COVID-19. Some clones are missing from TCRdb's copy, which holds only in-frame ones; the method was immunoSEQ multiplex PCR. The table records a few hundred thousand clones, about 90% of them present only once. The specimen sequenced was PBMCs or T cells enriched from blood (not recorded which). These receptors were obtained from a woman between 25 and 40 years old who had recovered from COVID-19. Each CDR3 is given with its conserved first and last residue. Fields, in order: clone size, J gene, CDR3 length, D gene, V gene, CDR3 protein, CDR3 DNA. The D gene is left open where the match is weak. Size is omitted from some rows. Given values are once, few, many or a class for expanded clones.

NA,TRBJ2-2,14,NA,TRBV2,CASSERTAPGELFF,TGTGCCAGCAGTGAACGGACAGCTCCCGGGGAGCTGTTTTTT
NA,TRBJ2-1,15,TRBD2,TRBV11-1,CASSHPGLAAHEQFF,TGTGCCAGCAGCCACCCGGGACTAGCGGCCCATGAGCAGTTCTTC
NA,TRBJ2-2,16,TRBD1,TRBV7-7,CASSLEGARGTGELFF,TGTGCTAGCAGCTTAGAGGGGGCACGAGGCACCGGGGAGCTGTTTTTT
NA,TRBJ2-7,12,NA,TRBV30,CAWGRVSYEQYF,TGTGCCTGGGGACGGGTTTCCTACGAGCAGTACTTC
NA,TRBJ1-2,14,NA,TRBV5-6,CASSPMVTLYGYTF,TGTGCCAGCAGCCCGATGGTGACTTTATATGGCTACACCTTC
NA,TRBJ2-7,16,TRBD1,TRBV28,CASSLVQWDSLYEQYF,TGTGCCAGCAGTTTAGTCCAGTGGGACAGTCTATACGAGCAGTACTTC
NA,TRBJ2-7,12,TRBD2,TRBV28,CASSRGDYEQYF,TGTGCCAGTTCCCGGGGGGACTACGAGCAGTACTTC
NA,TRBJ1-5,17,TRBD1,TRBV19,CASSGGTGGMSNQPQHF,TGTGCCAGTAGTGGGGGGACAGGGGGCATGAGCAATCAGCCCCAGCATTTT
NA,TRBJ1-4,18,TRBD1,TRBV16,CASSPRDRGITGGEKLFF,TGTGCCAGCAGCCCCCGGGACAGGGGTATTACAGGCGGTGAAAAACTGTTTTTT
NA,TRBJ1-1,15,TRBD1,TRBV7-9,CASSLDHRGHTEAFF,TGTGCCAGCAGCTTAGATCACAGGGGGCACACTGAAGCTTTCTTT
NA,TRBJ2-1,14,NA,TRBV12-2,CASRLAPVYNEQFF,TGTGCAAGTCGCTTAGCCCCCGTCTACAATGAGCAGTTCTTC
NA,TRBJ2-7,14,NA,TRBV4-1,CASSQDPGTYEQYF,TGCGCCAGCAGCCAAGATCCCGGGACCTACGAGCAGTACTTC
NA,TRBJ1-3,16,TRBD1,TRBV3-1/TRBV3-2,CASSHTGTGGRNTIYF,TGTGCCAGCAGCCATACCGGGACAGGGGGGAGAAACACCATATATTTT
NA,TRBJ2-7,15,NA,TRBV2,CASSEALWREGGQYF,TGTGCCAGCAGTGAAGCGCTTTGGCGGGAAGGAGGACAGTACTTC
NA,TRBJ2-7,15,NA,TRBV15,CATSPTGTSSYEQYF,TGTGCCACCAGCCCTACCGGGACATCCTCCTACGAGCAGTACTTC
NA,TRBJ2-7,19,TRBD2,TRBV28,CASIPGRQDRGGLIYEQYF,TGTGCCAGCATCCCCGGACGGCAAGACCGGGGGGGCCTAATATACGAGCAGTACTTC
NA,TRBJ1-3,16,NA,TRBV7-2,CASSLPTVATGNTIYF,TGTGCCAGCAGCTTGCCGACAGTTGCCACTGGAAACACCATATATTTT
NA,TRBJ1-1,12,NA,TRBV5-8,CASAWRRTEAFF,TGTGCCAGTGCTTGGAGGAGGACTGAAGCTTTCTTT
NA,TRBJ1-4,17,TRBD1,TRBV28,CASSDIDRGQRNEKLFF,TGTGCCAGCAGTGACATTGACAGGGGGCAAAGAAATGAAAAACTGTTTTTT
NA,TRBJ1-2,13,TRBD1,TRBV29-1,CSVGTGASYGYTF,TGCAGCGTTGGGACAGGGGCGTCCTATGGCTACACCTTC
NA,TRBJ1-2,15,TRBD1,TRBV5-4,CASSAVQGANYGYTF,TGTGCCAGCAGCGCCGTCCAGGGGGCTAACTATGGCTACACCTTC
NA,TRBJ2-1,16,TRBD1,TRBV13,CASSSPRQGPYNEQFF,TGTGCCAGCAGCTCCCCTCGACAGGGCCCCTACAATGAGCAGTTCTTC
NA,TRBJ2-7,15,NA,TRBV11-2,CASSYSQGTSYEQYF,TGTGCCAGCAGCTATTCACAGGGTACAAGTTACGAGCAGTACTTC
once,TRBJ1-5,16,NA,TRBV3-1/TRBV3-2,CASSPASGQYNQPQHF,TGTGCCAGCAGCCCGGCCTCAGGACAGTACAATCAGCCCCAGCATTTT
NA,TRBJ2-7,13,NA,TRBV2,CASTSRGAYEQYF,TGTGCCAGCACGAGCCGGGGTGCCTACGAGCAGTACTTC
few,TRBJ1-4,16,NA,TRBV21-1,CASSKDPGTGSPKLFF,TGTGCCAGCAGCAAAGATCCCGGGACAGGGTCCCCAAAACTGTTTTTT
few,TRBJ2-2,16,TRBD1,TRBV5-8,CASSLDRGQDTGELFF,TGTGCCAGCAGCCTGGACAGGGGGCAAGATACCGGGGAGCTGTTTTTT
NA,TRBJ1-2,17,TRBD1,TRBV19,CASSSGQGARPNYGYTF,TGTGCCAGTAGTTCTGGACAGGGGGCCAGACCTAACTATGGCTACACCTTC